The rows below give T cell receptor beta chains drawn from one sample of a study of graft-versus-host responses after intestinal transplantation. Repertoires were generated with immunoSEQ multiplex PCR, while TCRdb's copy carries only in-frame clones and drops some. Found here are about 43,000 clones, roughly 94% of them singletons; the top ten hold roughly 1.6%. This sample comprised PBMCs, obtained more than 310 days after intestinal transplant. The receptors were gathered from a human patient who received an intestinal transplant, so some T cells may come from the graft donor. The CDR3 runs from the conserved cysteine through the conserved F or W. The order of the fields is clone size, D gene, V gene, J gene, CDR3 protein, CDR3 DNA. D genes are given only for firm matches. Clone size appears in some rows only: once, few, many, or a class for an expanded clone.

-	-	TRBV7-2	TRBJ2-7	CATLDSDRYEQYF	TGTGCCACCCTGGACTCGGACCGCTACGAGCAGTACTTC
-	TRBD2	TRBV11-3	TRBJ2-2	CASSSGLAGGRDTGELFF	TGTGCCAGCAGCTCCGGACTAGCGGGAGGGCGGGACACCGGGGAGCTGTTTTTT
-	-	TRBV6-1	TRBJ1-1	CASSITDDTTEAFF	TGTGCCAGCAGTATTACGGACGATACCACTGAAGCTTTCTTT
-	-	TRBV9	TRBJ1-4	CASSVASGAINEKLFF	TGTGCCAGCAGCGTAGCGTCGGGGGCGATAAATGAAAAACTGTTTTTT
once	-	TRBV5-6	TRBJ2-5	CASSLGPMRGETQYF	TGTGCCAGCAGCTTGGGGCCTATGAGGGGAGAGACCCAGTACTTC
-	-	TRBV28	TRBJ2-7	CASSPGTGAYEQYF	TGTGCCAGCAGTCCGGGGACTGGTGCCTACGAGCAGTACTTC
-	-	TRBV9	TRBJ1-4	CASSPGGKVEKLFF	TGTGCCAGCAGTCCGGGGGGGAAGGTAGAAAAACTGTTTTTT
once	-	TRBV5-4	TRBJ2-7	CASSFGQFYEQYF	TGTGCCAGCAGCTTCGGACAGTTCTACGAGCAGTACTTC
-	-	TRBV11-2	TRBJ1-1	CASTLLRSLLPDF	TGTGCCAGCACCCTTTTGAGGTCCCTTCTTCCCGACTTT
once	-	TRBV9	TRBJ1-3	CASSVTRGGNTIYF	TGTGCCAGCAGCGTCACGCGGGGAGGAAACACCATATATTTT
-	TRBD2	TRBV4-1	TRBJ2-1	CASGTAGARYNEQFF	TGCGCCAGCGGCACAGCGGGAGCCCGCTACAATGAGCAGTTCTTC
-	TRBD2	TRBV19	TRBJ2-7	CASSYLAGDVYEQYF	TGTGCCAGTAGTTACCTAGCGGGAGATGTCTACGAGCAGTACTTC
-	-	TRBV19	TRBJ1-1	CASSALKAGDTEAFF	TGTGCCAGTAGTGCTCTTAAGGCAGGGGACACTGAAGCTTTCTTT
-	TRBD1	TRBV6-1	TRBJ2-7	CASSEEGDRGYEQYF	TGTGCCAGCAGTGAAGAAGGGGACAGGGGCTACGAGCAGTACTTC
-	TRBD1	TRBV5-4	TRBJ2-5	CASSPGQVSQETQYF	TGTGCCAGCAGCCCGGGACAGGTTTCACAAGAGACCCAGTACTTC
-	TRBD1	TRBV5-1	TRBJ2-1	CASSGGQGYNEQFF	TGCGCCAGCAGCGGTGGACAGGGCTACAATGAGCAGTTCTTC
-	TRBD2	TRBV5-6	TRBJ2-2	CASSLVTGGNTGELFF	TGTGCCAGCAGCTTGGTTACGGGAGGTAACACCGGGGAGCTGTTTTTT
-	-	TRBV15	TRBJ1-5	CATSRDRGANQPQHF	TGTGCCACCAGCAGAGATCGGGGGGCTAATCAGCCCCAGCATTTT
-	-	TRBV9	TRBJ2-2	CASSGRGANTGELFF	TGTGCCAGCAGTGGGAGAGGAGCGAACACCGGGGAGCTGTTTTTT
-	-	TRBV5-6	TRBJ2-3	CASSLAYGGRRTDTQYF	TGTGCCAGCAGCTTGGCCTACGGGGGGCGTCGTACAGATACGCAGTATTTT
-	TRBD1	TRBV20-1	TRBJ1-2	CSARDRVSYTF	TGCAGTGCTAGGGACAGGGTTAGCTACACCTTC
once	TRBD1	TRBV7-9	TRBJ2-6	CASRRRGRDSAGANVLTF	TGTGCCAGCAGACGCAGGGGGCGAGACTCTGCTGGGGCCAACGTCCTGACTTTC
-	-	TRBV7-3	TRBJ2-1	CASSLTVKGTEQFF	TGTGCCAGCAGCTTAACCGTTAAGGGCACTGAGCAGTTCTTC
-	-	TRBV6-5	TRBJ1-6	CASSYSTGSPLHF	TGTGCCAGCAGTTACTCTACAGGGTCACCCCTCCACTTT
-	-	TRBV29-1	TRBJ1-5	CSVRHGINQPQHF	TGCAGCGTGCGACACGGAATCAATCAGCCCCAGCATTTT
-	-	TRBV7-6	TRBJ1-5	CASSLMDEQPQHF	TGTGCCAGCAGCTTAATGGATGAGCAGCCCCAGCATTTT
once	-	TRBV4-2	TRBJ2-7	CASSQEGDEQYF	TGTGCCAGCAGCCAAGAGGGAGACGAGCAGTACTTC
-	-	TRBV6-1	TRBJ2-3	CASTLRRGEADTQYF	TGTGCCAGCACCCTAAGGCGGGGTGAGGCAGATACGCAGTATTTT
-	TRBD1	TRBV7-2	TRBJ2-5	CASSLGPRQGATQYF	TGTGCCAGCAGCTTAGGGCCTCGACAGGGAGCGACCCAGTACTTC
-	-	TRBV19	TRBJ2-1	CASSIVENEQFF	TGTGCCAGTAGTATAGTCGAAAATGAGCAGTTCTTC
once	-	TRBV7-8	TRBJ1-2	CASSTPDRTNGYTF	TGTGCCAGCAGCACCCCCGACAGGACAAATGGCTACACCTTC
-	-	TRBV5-5	TRBJ1-5	CASSPTPNQPQHF	TGTGCCAGCAGCCCCACCCCTAATCAGCCCCAGCATTTT
-	-	TRBV12-5	TRBJ1-5	CASGLHLTGSSVQPQHF	TGTGCTAGTGGTTTGCACCTAACAGGTAGTAGCGTTCAGCCCCAGCATTTT
-	-	TRBV10-1	TRBJ2-1	CASSGTGNDEQFF	TGCGCCAGCAGTGGGACGGGTAACGATGAGCAGTTCTTC
-	TRBD2	TRBV6-6	TRBJ2-2	CASRQAGVNTGELFF	TGTGCCAGCAGGCAAGCGGGAGTAAACACCGGGGAGCTGTTTTTT
-	-	TRBV7-3	TRBJ2-3	CASSPRTSSASTDTQYF	TGTGCCAGCAGCCCACGGACGAGTTCAGCTAGCACAGATACGCAGTATTTT
-	TRBD2	TRBV25-1	TRBJ2-3	CASSGPPRGRTDTDTQYF	TGTGCCAGCAGTGGACCGCCGCGGGGGAGGACCGACACAGATACGCAGTATTTT
-	-	TRBV5-1	TRBJ1-1	CASSLGSVNTEAFF	TGCGCCAGCAGCTTGGGGTCCGTTAACACTGAAGCTTTCTTT
-	-	TRBV21-1	TRBJ1-2	CASIMMAGRGYTF	TGTGCCAGCATCATGATGGCAGGGAGGGGCTACACCTTC
-	TRBD1	TRBV9	TRBJ1-1	CASSVVRTGVNTEAFF	TGTGCCAGCAGCGTAGTTCGGACAGGGGTTAACACTGAAGCTTTCTTT
-	-	TRBV5-1	TRBJ1-2	CASRGGGIGNYGYTF	TGCGCCAGCCGGGGGGGCGGGATCGGGAACTATGGCTACACCTTC
-	-	TRBV5-4	TRBJ1-1	CASSAPGHSNTEAFF	TGTGCCAGCTCGGCCCCGGGACACTCGAACACTGAAGCTTTCTTT
-	TRBD2	TRBV5-4	TRBJ2-1	CASTEGLAGNEQFF	TGTGCCAGCACGGAGGGGCTAGCGGGCAATGAGCAGTTCTTC
-	TRBD2	TRBV4-1	TRBJ2-7	CASSQVGLAGGDPYEQYF	TGCGCCAGCAGCCAAGTGGGACTAGCGGGAGGGGATCCCTACGAGCAGTACTTC
-	TRBD1	TRBV28	TRBJ2-7	CASSIDRGAYEQYF	TGTGCCAGCAGTATCGACAGGGGGGCCTACGAGCAGTACTTC
-	-	TRBV5-6	TRBJ1-1	CASSRRGEGGTEAFF	TGTGCCAGCAGCCGCAGGGGCGAGGGAGGCACTGAAGCTTTCTTT
-	TRBD1	TRBV29-1	TRBJ2-7	CSVEDLGRDRESNEQYF	TGCAGCGTTGAAGATCTTGGGAGGGACAGGGAATCCAACGAGCAGTACTTC
-	-	TRBV10-2	TRBJ2-1	CASSEGSSSYNEQFF	TGCGCCAGCAGTGAAGGGTCTAGCTCCTACAATGAGCAGTTCTTC
-	TRBD1	TRBV6-6	TRBJ1-1	CASGETGFTEAFF	TGTGCCAGCGGGGAGACAGGGTTCACTGAAGCTTTCTTT
-	TRBD1	TRBV19	TRBJ2-4	CASSRTGDKNIQYF	TGTGCCAGTAGCCGAACAGGGGATAAAAACATTCAGTACTTC
-	TRBD1	TRBV10-3	TRBJ1-5	CAISESMVRGHGQPQHF	TGTGCCATCAGTGAGTCGATGGTCAGGGGGCACGGTCAGCCCCAGCATTTT
-	TRBD2	TRBV29-1	TRBJ2-7	CSAYFSGSSYEQYF	TGCAGCGCATATTTTAGCGGGAGCTCCTACGAGCAGTACTTC
-	TRBD1	TRBV28	TRBJ1-1	CASSSWDSYNTEAFF	TGTGCCAGCAGTTCCTGGGACAGTTACAACACTGAAGCTTTCTTT
once	-	TRBV28	TRBJ1-6	CASREGSPSPLHF	TGTGCCAGCAGGGAGGGATCGCCCTCACCCCTCCACTTT